Listed below are T cell receptor beta chains from one sample, sequenced in a study of T cells in Graves' hyperthyroidism and ophthalmopathy. In TCRdb, the multiplex PCR reads were re-called with MiXCR into one record per CDR3 protein. The sample holds 450,000 to 700,000 distinct CDR3 sequences, more than 45% seen once. Material for sequencing was peripheral blood or thyroid tissue (not recorded which). These receptors were collected from an adult woman with Graves' disease, either hyperthyroidism or ophthalmopathy (not recorded which). CDR3s include the opening cysteine and the closing phenylalanine or tryptophan. A D gene is named only where the DNA matches it firmly. A row's size may be missing; if present it is once, few, many or a size class.

CDR3 DNA	CDR3 protein	V gene	J gene	D gene	clone size
TGTGCCAGCAGCTCCGCCGGGACAGGGGGCGCTGAGGCTTTCTTT	CASSSAGTGGAEAFF	TRBV13	TRBJ1-1	TRBD1	NA
TGCAGTGCGCAGAAGGTGGGGAACTATGGCTACACCTTC	CSAQKVGNYGYTF	TRBV20-1	TRBJ1-2	NA	NA
TGTGCCATCAGTGTCTACGGGACAGGGTCATACGAGCAGTACTTC	CAISVYGTGSYEQYF	TRBV10-3	TRBJ2-7	TRBD1	NA
TGTGCCAGCAGCTTTAATGCAAGGACAGTATCCTACGAGCAGTACTTC	CASSFNARTVSYEQYF	TRBV7-2	TRBJ2-7	NA	many
TGTGCCAGCAGTGGAAACCTAGGTTTGGAGCAGTACTTC	CASSGNLGLEQYF	TRBV6-1	TRBJ2-7	NA	many
TGCAGTAGGCTAGACAGATTCAATCAGCCCCAGCATTTT	CSRLDRFNQPQHF	TRBV20-1	TRBJ1-5	NA	NA
TGCAGTGCTAGCCTAGCGGGACGGAATAATTCACCCCTCCACTTT	CSASLAGRNNSPLHF	TRBV20-1	TRBJ1-6	NA	NA
TGCAGCGCGACGGGGGTTGAGCAGTACTTC	CSATGVEQYF	TRBV20-1	TRBJ2-7	NA	NA
TGTGCCAGCAGCGGATCCCGGGGTAGTGTTAATGAAAAACTGTTTTTT	CASSGSRGSVNEKLFF	TRBV9	TRBJ1-4	NA	NA
TGTGCCAGCAGCTTTTCGGGGGTGAACACTGAAGCTTTCTTT	CASSFSGVNTEAFF	TRBV7-9	TRBJ1-1	NA	NA
TGCAGCGTTGGGGGGGCGGGCACTGAAGCTTTCTTT	CSVGGAGTEAFF	TRBV29-1	TRBJ1-1	NA	NA
TGTGCCAGCAGCCCCCCTCCTCCTACCACCGGGGAGCTGTTTTTT	CASSPPPPTTGELFF	TRBV11-1	TRBJ2-2	NA	NA
TGTGCCAGCAGTTTATCCGACAAGAGCTCCTACGAGCAGTACTTC	CASSLSDKSSYEQYF	TRBV27	TRBJ2-7	NA	once
TGTGCCAGCAGTCCCCGGGACACATCAACCGGGGAGCTGTTTTTT	CASSPRDTSTGELFF	TRBV12-3/TRBV12-4	TRBJ2-2	NA	many
TGCAGTGCTTTGACAGGTTACACTGAAGCTTTCTTT	CSALTGYTEAFF	TRBV20-1	TRBJ1-1	NA	few
TGTGCCAGCGCTTCGGACAGACCAATTTCCTACGAGCAGTACTTC	CASASDRPISYEQYF	TRBV12-3/TRBV12-4	TRBJ2-7	NA	many
TGTGCCAGCAGCTTAGTAGAAGACGGCTACACCTTC	CASSLVEDGYTF	TRBV7-8	TRBJ1-2	NA	many
TGTGCCAGCAGCCCCGGCGCCAGCAATGAGCAGTTCTTC	CASSPGASNEQFF	TRBV7-9	TRBJ2-1	NA	NA
TGTGCCATCAGCCCGCTCTCGGCCCTGAACACTGAAGCTTTCTTT	CAISPLSALNTEAFF	TRBV10-3	TRBJ1-1	NA	NA
TGCAGCGTTGAGCCCAGCGGGAGTGGAAATGAGCAGTTCTTC	CSVEPSGSGNEQFF	TRBV29-1	TRBJ2-1	TRBD2	few
TGCAGTGCTAGACCAGACCCCCTGGTGACTGAAGCTTTCTTT	CSARPDPLVTEAFF	TRBV20-1	TRBJ1-1	NA	many
TGTGCCAGCAGCCCAAGAACGGGACTAAGCCCTACCGAGCAGTACTTC	CASSPRTGLSPTEQYF	TRBV7-8	TRBJ2-7	TRBD2	once
TGTGCCAGCCTCCCCCTGGGAAGGGTAAATTCACCCCTCCACTTT	CASLPLGRVNSPLHF	TRBV2	TRBJ1-6	NA	many
TGTGCCAGCAGCAAACAGGGGTGGACTGAAGCTTTCTTT	CASSKQGWTEAFF	TRBV7-3	TRBJ1-1	TRBD1	NA
TGTGCCAGCAGGAGTAGCGGGACAGATGAGCAGTACTTC	CASRSSGTDEQYF	TRBV7-2	TRBJ2-7	NA	NA
TGTGCCAGCAGGAAACAGGGCCAAGAGACCCAGTACTTC	CASRKQGQETQYF	TRBV12-3/TRBV12-4	TRBJ2-5	NA	many
TGTGCCAGCTCACCAAATTCCAGGGATTCACCCCTCCACTTT	CASSPNSRDSPLHF	TRBV18	TRBJ1-6	NA	few
TGTGCCAGCAGCCTCAGCGGGGTCCTCTATTCCCACTATGGCTACACCTTC	CASSLSGVLYSHYGYTF	TRBV28	TRBJ1-2	NA	few
TGCAGCGTTGGGCCGACTGAAGCTTTCTTT	CSVGPTEAFF	TRBV29-1	TRBJ1-1	NA	NA
TGTGCCAGCTCACCACGGAACAGCAACTCTGGAAACACCATATATTTT	CASSPRNSNSGNTIYF	TRBV7-6	TRBJ1-3	NA	NA
TGTGCCAGCAGTTACCACCCGAACAGACGGACTAGTGCGGCTCTCTACGAGCAGTACTTC	CASSYHPNRRTSAALYEQYF	TRBV10-3	TRBJ2-7	TRBD2	NA
TGTGCCAGCAGTAATGAGGACGGAATACCCTCCTATAATTCACCCCTCCACTTT	CASSNEDGIPSYNSPLHF	TRBV7-8	TRBJ1-6	NA	NA
TGTGCCATCAGTGAGTCTTCAACTAGCGGGTTCAATGAGCAGTTCTTC	CAISESSTSGFNEQFF	TRBV10-3	TRBJ2-1	TRBD2	few
TGTGCCATTAGTGAGGGGGGGATGGAGACCCAGTACTTC	CAISEGGMETQYF	TRBV10-3	TRBJ2-5	NA	NA
TGTGCCATCAGTGAGGAGGGGGACGAGGAAGAGACCCAGTACTTC	CAISEEGDEEETQYF	TRBV10-3	TRBJ2-5	NA	NA
TGTGCCAGCAGCTTAGAGCGGGGTCGTTGGAATCAGCCCCAGCATTTT	CASSLERGRWNQPQHF	TRBV7-9	TRBJ1-5	NA	NA
TGTGCCATCAATTCGGCGGGGGGCACTGGGGCTTTCTTT	CAINSAGGTGAFF	TRBV10-3	TRBJ1-1	NA	NA
TGTGCCAGCGGACAGCCTTCCGAGCAGTACTTC	CASGQPSEQYF	TRBV2	TRBJ2-7	NA	once
TGTGCCAGCAGTGTGGGGACAGTCAACTATGGCTACACCTTC	CASSVGTVNYGYTF	TRBV2	TRBJ1-2	TRBD1	NA
TGCGCCAGCAGTCCGGGGCCGATGGGGTCCACTGAAGCTTTCTTT	CASSPGPMGSTEAFF	TRBV5-1	TRBJ1-1	NA	NA
TGTGCCAGCAGCTCAAGGGGATCCCAAGAGACCCAGTACTTC	CASSSRGSQETQYF	TRBV7-8	TRBJ2-5	NA	once
TGTGCCAGCAGCTTGGGGGCCCTGGACCTCCACTTT	CASSLGALDLHF	TRBV7-9	TRBJ1-6	NA	NA
TGTGCCACCAGAAGAGACGCACCGAGCGATTCACCCCTCCACTTT	CATRRDAPSDSPLHF	TRBV15	TRBJ1-6	NA	NA
TGTGCCAGCAGCTTAATTGGCGGGACGAACACCGGGGAGCTGTTTTTT	CASSLIGGTNTGELFF	TRBV7-3	TRBJ2-2	NA	many
TGTGCCAGCAGTGAGGAGGGACAGGGCTACGAGCAGTACTTC	CASSEEGQGYEQYF	TRBV2	TRBJ2-7	TRBD1	once
TGCAGTGCTAGTACTAGCGGGAGGACAGAGACCCAGCATTTT	CSASTSGRTETQHF	TRBV20-1	TRBJ1-5	NA	NA
TGTGCCAGCAGCACCAGGGACAGGGGGGTTAGCTCCTACGAGCAGTACTTC	CASSTRDRGVSSYEQYF	TRBV7-9	TRBJ2-7	TRBD1	NA
TGCAGCGTCATCGGCGGAGGCCACGAGCAGTACTTC	CSVIGGGHEQYF	TRBV29-1	TRBJ2-7	NA	NA
TGTGCCAGCAGGGGAATACAGGGAAACACTGAAGCTTTCTTT	CASRGIQGNTEAFF	TRBV12-3/TRBV12-4	TRBJ1-1	NA	once
TGTGCCAGCAGCTCCGCTGGATACACAGATACGCAGTATTTT	CASSSAGYTDTQYF	TRBV7-9	TRBJ2-3	NA	NA
TGTGCCAGCAGCCCGGGACTCCGATCCTCACCCCTCCACTTT	CASSPGLRSSPLHF	TRBV7-2	TRBJ1-6	NA	NA
TGTGCCACCAGCAGGGACTCCTACAATGAGCAGTTCTTC	CATSRDSYNEQFF	TRBV15	TRBJ2-1	NA	NA
TGTGCCAGCAGCCAATTCGGCGGGGCCGGCACTGAAGCTTTCTTT	CASSQFGGAGTEAFF	TRBV3-1	TRBJ1-1	NA	few
TGTGCCAGCAGTGATAGGGGCGGGGAGACCCAGTACTTC	CASSDRGGETQYF	TRBV2	TRBJ2-5	NA	many
TGTGCCAGCAGGAGACCGTTCGGCTACACCTTC	CASRRPFGYTF	TRBV7-9	TRBJ1-2	NA	many
TGTGCCAGCAGCGTCCGACTGATCCAATATGGCTACACCTTC	CASSVRLIQYGYTF	TRBV11-3	TRBJ1-2	NA	NA
TGCAGCTTGGGACAGAACACTGAAGCTTTCTTT	CSLGQNTEAFF	TRBV29-1	TRBJ1-1	NA	NA
TGTGCCAGCAGCACCACGACATTATGGTCCGACGAGCAGTACTTC	CASSTTTLWSDEQYF	TRBV7-2	TRBJ2-7	NA	NA